The 29 T cell receptor beta chains below all came from one sample that was sequenced in a study of cytomegalovirus exposure and HLA in healthy donors. The PCR made use of 60 Vbeta and 13 Jbeta primers. The table came from immunoSEQ multiplex PCR; TCRdb's copy has only in-frame clones and leaves some out. The data show 100,000 to 150,000 clones, 80% seen once. The sample was PBMCs. These receptors were collected from a man aged 30-40 years in good health and CMV-seropositive.

This rearrangement joins TRBV5-1 to TRBJ1-4; 7 bases agree with TRBD1. Trimming at V came to 0 bases and at J to 12 bases, leaving 8 bases not matched to a gene. Germline CDR1 is SGHRS and CDR2 is YFSETQ. The CDR3 has 14 amino acids. The CDR3 DNA sequence: TGCGCCAGCAGCTTGGGACAGGGAAGGCGAGAACTGTTTTTT. This encodes CASSLGQGRRELFF. Complete variable domain (other parts from reference TRBV5-1 and TRBJ1-4): KAGVTQTPRYLIKTRGQQVTLSCSPISGHRSVSWYQQTPGQGLQFLFEYFSETQRNKGNFPGRFSGRQFSNSRSEMNVSTLELGDSALYLCASSLGQGRRELFFGSGTQLSVL.

There are a few counts of this clone. The genes are TRBV5-6 and TRBJ2-3, with 8 bases aligning to TRBD1. The CDR3 totals 16 residues. The germline V gene encodes CDR1 SGHDT and CDR2 YYEEEE. Losses at the gene ends were 5 bases for V and 5 bases for J; bases not matched to a gene: 13. DNA of the CDR3: TGTGCCAGCAGTGGTTATGCTGGGACAGGACGAGATACGCAGTATTTT. It yields the protein CASSGYAGTGRDTQYF.

The chain is built from TRBV6-4 and TRBJ2-1; D is perhaps TRBD1 (7 bases). Trimming took off 4 bases at V and 8 bases at J, with 15 bases between the two ends. The germline V gene encodes CDR1 MRHNA and CDR2 SNTAGT. The CDR3 contains 14 residues. The CDR3 spells CASSAVEGADEQFF. The CDR3 DNA reads as TGTGCCAGCAGTGCCGTGGAGGGGGCAGATGAGCAGTTCTTC.

The chain uses TRBV9 and TRBJ1-5; 11 bases are a match to TRBD1. The V gene's germline CDR1 is SGDLS and CDR2 YYNGEE. Trimming at V came to 4 bases and at J to 7 bases, leaving 7 bases not matched to a gene. This CDR3 is built from 15 residues. The DNA for the CDR3 is TGTGCCAGCAGCCTCGGACAGGGGGCTTGGCAGCCCCAGCATTTT. Protein product: CASSLGQGAWQPQHF.

The count of this clone is one. This rearrangement joins TRBV9 to TRBJ1-2, with a weak D call TRBD1 (6 bases). The ends were cut back, 4 bases at V and 7 bases at J, with 14 bases in the middle. Germline CDR1 and CDR2: SGDLS and YYNGEE. The CDR3 covers 13 residues. CDR3 DNA: TGTGCCAGCAGCCCGGTGACAGGAGGTGGCTACACCTTC. This encodes CASSPVTGGGYTF.

This chain uses TRBV5-6 with TRBJ2-3; D remains ambiguous. CDR1 is SGHDT and CDR2 is YYEEEE in the germline V gene. The V end lost 1 base, the J end lost 2 bases, and 5 bases lay between the germline ends. The CDR3 spans 13 residues. The CDR3 DNA reads as TGTGCCAGCAGCTTGTATCCCACAGATACGCAGTATTTT. It yields the protein CASSLYPTDTQYF.

The genes are TRBV27 and TRBJ1-6; weak D call: TRBD1 (6 bases). V lost 6 bases and J lost 0, with 18 bases in between. In germline, CDR1 is MNHEY, CDR2 SMNVEV (reference sequence). CDR3 length: 18 amino acids. The CDR3 sequence: CASSLTLQGSSYNSPLHF. The CDR3 DNA sequence: TGTGCCAGCAGCCTTACCTTACAGGGCTCCTCCTATAATTCACCCCTCCACTTT.

This clone was counted only a few times. The V call is TRBV6-5, the J call TRBJ1-5; D may be TRBD1 (5 bases). This CDR3 region has 14 residues. V lost 6 bases to trimming and J lost 4 bases, with 13 bases between them. Germline CDR1 reads MNHEY; CDR2 reads SVGAGI. As DNA, the CDR3 is TGTGCCAGCAGGGAAAGGGGCCCTAATCAGCCCCAGCATTTT. Translated: CASRERGPNQPQHF.

This rearrangement joins TRBV13 to TRBJ1-1, with 8 bases aligning to TRBD1. Germline V gives CDR1 PRHDT, CDR2 FYEKMQ (reference sequence). V dropped 2 bases and J dropped 2; count of bases not matched to a gene: 4. The CDR3 runs to 15 residues. CDR3 region: CASSLSGGANTEAFF. As DNA, the CDR3 is TGTGCCAGCAGCTTATCAGGGGGCGCAAACACTGAAGCTTTCTTT.

The chain has TRBV6-1 and TRBJ2-7, with TRBD1 matching 7 bases. Germline CDR1 reads MNHNS; CDR2 reads SASEGT. The CDR3 loop spans 14 amino acids. The junction had 8 bases not matched to a gene; V was cut back by 7 bases and J by 2 bases. The CDR3 region is CASTTGVLPYEQYF. In nucleotides, the CDR3 is TGTGCCAGCACCACAGGGGTACTACCCTACGAGCAGTACTTC.

The chain couples TRBV10-3 to TRBJ1-1, with D possibly being TRBD1 (5 bases). V dropped 0 bases and J dropped 4 bases, with 12 bases sitting between them. Germline V gene lookup returns CDR1 ENHRY and CDR2 SYGVKD. There are 15 residues in the CDR3. For the CDR3, the DNA is TGTGCCATCAGTGAGTCCAGGGAGCGGGGCACTGAAGCTTTCTTT. Amino acids: CAISESRERGTEAFF.

This rearrangement joins TRBV10-1 to TRBJ2-1, with TRBD1 as a possible D gene (6 bases). V lost 5 bases and J 0 bases, leaving 11 bases between the germline ends. The length of the CDR3 is 15 residues. Germline V CDR1 and CDR2: WNHNN, SYGVQD (reference sequence). This CDR3 reads CASSNQGHSYNEQFF. The CDR3 nucleotides read TGCGCCAGCAGTAACCAGGGGCACTCCTACAATGAGCAGTTCTTC.

The rearrangement joins TRBV6-6 to TRBJ2-1; D remains ambiguous. Trimming took 7 bases from V and 3 from J, leaving 19 bases between them. The CDR3 sequence is 16 residues long. Germline loops: CDR1 MNHNY, CDR2 SVGAGI (reference sequence). The CDR3 region has the DNA TGTGCCAGCAAAACGATGGAGCGAGGAAACTACAATGAGCAGTTCTTC. This codes for CASKTMERGNYNEQFF.

This clone came up once. This chain joins TRBV18 and TRBJ1-2; TRBD1 matches 7 bases. J gave up 0 bases and V 5 bases, and 3 bases lay outside the gene matches. There are 14 residues in the CDR3. Germline loops: CDR1 KGHSH, CDR2 LQKENI. This CDR3 is CASSSGTANYGYTF. The CDR3 DNA reads as TGTGCCAGCTCATCCGGGACAGCTAACTATGGCTACACCTTC.

The V call is TRBV5-1, the J call TRBJ2-7; TRBD2 agrees at 7 bases. In germline, CDR1 is SGHRS, CDR2 YFSETQ. The CDR3 loop spans 15 amino acids. With V trimmed by 0 bases and J by 5 bases, 8 bases remained unmatched. Here the CDR3 DNA reads TGCGCCAGCAGCTTGGTTCGGGGGGACTTCCACGAGCAGTACTTC. Its translation is CASSLVRGDFHEQYF.

The V and J genes are TRBV30 and TRBJ1-2; D may be TRBD1 (6 bases). V was cut by 4 bases and J by 1 base, with 10 bases left in between. CDR3 length equals 13 residues. Germline V gene lookup returns CDR1 GTSNPN and CDR2 SVGIG (reference sequence). DNA for the CDR3: TGTGCCTGGAATCAGGACAGTAACTATGGCTACACCTTC. Translation: CAWNQDSNYGYTF.

This clone was seen just once. The chain is built from TRBV4-1 and TRBJ1-1; 8 bases are shared with TRBD1. Germline V gene lookup returns CDR1 MGHRA and CDR2 YSYEKL. Trimming removed 0 bases from V and 3 bases from J; junction bases left unmatched: 15. This CDR3 comprises 19 residues. The chain's CDR3 is CASSQEIYNQGAVDTEAFF. The CDR3 DNA is TGCGCCAGCAGCCAAGAGATATATAATCAGGGGGCCGTGGACACTGAAGCTTTCTTT.

The chain is built from TRBV28 and TRBJ2-1; 12 bases map to TRBD1. The CDR3 length is 16 residues. Trimming cost V 6 bases and J 8 bases; bases outside gene matches: 11. The germline V gene has CDR1 MDHEN and CDR2 SYDVKM. CDR3 sequence reads: CASRIKGQGARHEQFF. CDR3 DNA: TGTGCCAGCAGGATAAAGGGACAGGGGGCCCGGCATGAGCAGTTCTTC.

The gene calls are TRBV7-9 and TRBJ2-6; no clear D gene. V lost 6 bases, J lost 2 bases, and 11 bases lay in between. Germline V gene lookup returns CDR1 SEHNR and CDR2 FQNEAQ (reference sequence). CDR3 length: 15 residues. CDR3 sequence: CASSRGRTGANVLTF. As DNA, the CDR3 is TGTGCCAGCAGTCGCGGCCGGACTGGGGCCAACGTCCTGACTTTC.

The chain joins TRBV6-1 to TRBJ1-4; 10 nucleotides line up with TRBD1. CDR3 length: 14 residues. Trimming removed 4 bases from V and 7 bases from J; junction bases left unmatched: 3. The germline CDR1 and CDR2 sequences are MNHNS and SASEGT. CDR3 nucleotides: TGTGCCAGCAGTGGGGACAGGGGTGGTGAAAAACTGTTTTTT. It specifies CASSGDRGGEKLFF.

This rearrangement joins TRBV9 to TRBJ2-2; D not certain. The CDR3 runs to 13 residues. The germline V gene encodes CDR1 SGDLS and CDR2 YYNGEE. V lost 4 bases and J 1 base, leaving 5 bases between the germline ends. CDR3 residues: CASSIKNTGELFF. Here the CDR3 DNA reads TGTGCCAGCAGCATCAAGAACACCGGGGAGCTGTTTTTT.

There are a few counts of this clone. The chain recombines TRBV28 with TRBJ2-2, with D possibly matching TRBD2 (5 bases). Trimming took off 5 bases at V and 6 bases at J, with 10 bases between the two ends. Germline CDR1 MDHEN, CDR2 SYDVKM. The CDR3 loop spans 13 amino acids. This CDR3 reads CASSAHGAGELFF. CDR3 sequence (DNA): TGTGCCAGCAGTGCCCACGGGGCCGGGGAGCTGTTTTTT.

This clone was observed once. The chain has TRBV9 and TRBJ1-2; 7 nucleotides match TRBD1. The CDR3 contains 15 residues. J lost 0 bases, V lost 0 bases, and 2 bases had no gene match. The germline V gene has CDR1 SGDLS and CDR2 YYNGEE. In DNA, the CDR3 is TGTGCCAGCAGCGTAGCTGGGACAGCTAACTATGGCTACACCTTC. Translating gives CASSVAGTANYGYTF. Full variable domain (outside the CDR3, taken from reference TRBV9 and TRBJ1-2): DSGVTQTPKHLITATGQRVTLRCSPRSGDLSVYWYQQSLDQGLQFLIQYYNGEERAKGNILERFSAQQFPDLHSELNLSSLELGDSALYFCASSVAGTANYGYTFGSGTRLTVV.

This rearrangement joins TRBV27 to TRBJ1-4; D uncertain. Germline V gene data show CDR1 as MNHEY and CDR2 as SMNVEV (reference sequence). Trimming left V 5 bases short and J 7 bases short, with 11 bases between. The CDR3 has 13 residues. This CDR3 reads CASSPLAGEKLFF. For the CDR3, the DNA is TGTGCCAGCAGTCCGCTGGCGGGTGAAAAACTGTTTTTT.

The chain carries TRBV28 and TRBJ1-5, with D perhaps TRBD1 (6 bases). Per the germline V gene, CDR1 is MDHEN and CDR2 is SYDVKM. The CDR3 covers 15 residues. V was clipped by 6 bases and J by 1 base, with 13 bases between them. The CDR3 loop is CASRPQGASNQPQHF. DNA for the CDR3: TGTGCCAGCAGGCCACAGGGAGCGAGCAATCAGCCCCAGCATTTT.

The chain has TRBV28 and TRBJ1-1; the D is unclear. The germline V gene has CDR1 MDHEN and CDR2 SYDVKM. The length of the CDR3 is 11 residues. V lost 10 bases to trimming and J lost 1 base, with 7 bases between them. The CDR3 here is CATEKNTEAFF. The CDR3 bases are TGTGCCACCGAGAAGAACACTGAAGCTTTCTTT.

The chain joins TRBV10-3 to TRBJ1-2; 7 bases are a match to TRBD1. The length of the CDR3 is 14 residues. The V gene end was trimmed by 6 bases and the J gene end by 4 bases; junction bases not matched to a gene: 8. Per germline, CDR1 ENHRY and CDR2 SYGVKD. The CDR3 coding sequence is TGTGCCATCAGATTTGACAGGGCCGGCTATGGCTACACCTTC. Its translation: CAIRFDRAGYGYTF.

This clone was seen just once. The chain combines TRBV6-6 with TRBJ1-1; a possible D gene is TRBD1 (6 bases). This CDR3 comprises 16 residues. Germline assignment: CDR1 MNHNY and CDR2 SVGAGI (reference sequence). Trimming stripped 2 bases from V and 0 bases from J, with 13 bases between. CDR3 nucleotides: TGTGCCAGCAGTTACAGGGCAGGGGCCCTGAACACTGAAGCTTTCTTT. Translating it yields CASSYRAGALNTEAFF.

The chain employs TRBV18 and TRBJ1-3; D not certain. The germline CDR1 and CDR2 sequences are KGHSH and LQKENI. The CDR3 loop spans 15 amino acids. The V gene lost 3 bases and the J gene lost 4 bases, with 13 bases spanning the gap. CDR3 residues: CASSPGGETGNTIYF. CDR3 DNA sequence: TGTGCCAGCTCACCGGGTGGGGAGACCGGAAACACCATATATTTT.